This record covers a single T cell receptor beta chain. TCRdb redid the calling of the 5' RACE reads with MiXCR, one entry per CDR3 protein. Of 200,000 to 300,000 distinct CDR3 sequences detected, around 7.6% appear once; the ten largest clones hold under 6.5%. This entry is derived from a study of identical twins. Per germline, CDR1 MDHEN and CDR2 SYDVKM. Trimming took 0 bases from V and 5 from J, leaving 13 bases between them. The CDR3 is made up of 15 amino acids. These data were also reused for a study on yellow fever vaccine responses in identical twins.

Sequenced sample: CD8+ T cells sorted from blood. This TCR was sampled from a woman aged 18 to 35 in good health. The rearrangement uses TRBV28 and TRBJ2-5; maybe TRBD2 (5 bases). The CDR3 spells CASSLWSTRRETQYF. The DNA of the CDR3 is TGTGCCAGCAGTTTATGGTCCACACGGAGGGAGACCCAGTACTTC.